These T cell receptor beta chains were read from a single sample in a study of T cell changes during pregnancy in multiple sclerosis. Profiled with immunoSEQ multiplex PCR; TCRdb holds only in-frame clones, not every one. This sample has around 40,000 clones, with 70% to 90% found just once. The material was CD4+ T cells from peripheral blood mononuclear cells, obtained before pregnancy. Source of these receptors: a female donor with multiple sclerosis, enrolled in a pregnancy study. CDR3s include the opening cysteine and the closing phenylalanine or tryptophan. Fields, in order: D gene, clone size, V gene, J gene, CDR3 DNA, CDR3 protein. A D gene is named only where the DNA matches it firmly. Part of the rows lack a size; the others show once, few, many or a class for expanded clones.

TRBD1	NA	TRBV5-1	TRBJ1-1	TGCGCCAGCAGCTTGGTAGGGGGCCCTTTCAACACTGAAGCTTTCTTT	CASSLVGGPFNTEAFF
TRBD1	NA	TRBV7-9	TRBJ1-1	TGTGCCAGCAGCTCCTCCATACTTATAACAGGGGATCGGGAAGCTTTCTTT	CASSSSILITGDREAFF
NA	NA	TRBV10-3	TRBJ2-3	TGTGCCATCAGTGAGTCGAGGGCAGGCCGGAAACTAGATACGCAGTATTTT	CAISESRAGRKLDTQYF
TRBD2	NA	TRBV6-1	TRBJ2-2	TGTGCCAGCATCTTAACTAGCGGGGGGGCCGGGGAGCTGTTTTTT	CASILTSGGAGELFF
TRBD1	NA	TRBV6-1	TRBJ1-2	TGTGCCAGCAGTGAAAAATCTTGGGACAGCCTCATAGGCTACACCTTC	CASSEKSWDSLIGYTF
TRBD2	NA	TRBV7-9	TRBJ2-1	TGTGCCAGCAGCCAAAGCGGGGACGGACTAGGTGAGCAGTTCTTC	CASSQSGDGLGEQFF
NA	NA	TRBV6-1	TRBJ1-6	TGTGCCAGCAGTGGCTCCAGAGGGAGGGATTCACCCCTCCACTTT	CASSGSRGRDSPLHF
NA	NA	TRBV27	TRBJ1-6	TGTGCCAGCAGTGGGGGGGGCTGGGGCGGCCATCGGGATAATTCACCCCTCCACTTT	CASSGGGWGGHRDNSPLHF
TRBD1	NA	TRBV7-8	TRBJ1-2	TGTGCCAGCAGCTTAGGGACAGGGATGAGGTATTCCTATGGCTACACCTTC	CASSLGTGMRYSYGYTF
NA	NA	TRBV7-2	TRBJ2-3	TGTGCCAGCAGCCCCCAGACATTCACAGATACGCAGTATTTT	CASSPQTFTDTQYF
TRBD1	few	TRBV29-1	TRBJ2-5	TGCAGCGTTGTCCCGGGACAGGTCCGAGAGACCCAGTACTTC	CSVVPGQVRETQYF
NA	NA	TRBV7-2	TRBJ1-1	TGTGCCAGCAGCTGGAGAACACAGGGTATCGCTGAAGCTTTCTTT	CASSWRTQGIAEAFF
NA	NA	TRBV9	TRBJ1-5	TGTGCCAGCAGCCTCCGGGGGGGCGGTCAGCCCCAGCATTTT	CASSLRGGGQPQHF
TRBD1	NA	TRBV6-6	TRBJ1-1	TGTGCCAGCAGTTACTCACAGGGGGGCACTGAAGCTTTCTTT	CASSYSQGGTEAFF
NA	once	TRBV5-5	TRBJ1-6	TGTGCCAGCAGGTTTTCGCCCGAGGCCAGTAAATATAATTCACCCCTCCACTTT	CASRFSPEASKYNSPLHF
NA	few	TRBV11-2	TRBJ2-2	TGTGCCAGCAGCTTAGTGAGCAGCGACACCGGGGAGCTGTTTTTT	CASSLVSSDTGELFF
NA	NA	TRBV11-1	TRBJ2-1	TGTGCCAGCAGCTTAGAGCTAGTTTCCTACAATGAGCAGTTCTTC	CASSLELVSYNEQFF
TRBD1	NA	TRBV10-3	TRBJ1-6	TGTGCCATCAGTGGGACAGGTACCTATAATTCACCCCTCCACTTT	CAISGTGTYNSPLHF
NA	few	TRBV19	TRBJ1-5	TGTGCCAGTAGTCCCCCCAGGGTAGGTCAGCCCCAGCATTTT	CASSPPRVGQPQHF
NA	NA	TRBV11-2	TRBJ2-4	TGTGCCAGCAGGGGGGTGCGTAGCGGCAAAAACATTCAGTACTTC	CASRGVRSGKNIQYF
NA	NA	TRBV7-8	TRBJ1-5	TGTGCCAGCAGCTTACGGTTAACGGGCAATCAGCCCCAGCATTTT	CASSLRLTGNQPQHF
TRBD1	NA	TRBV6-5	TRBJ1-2	TGTGCCAGCAGTCTCCGACAGGGGGCTGAGTATGGCTACACCTTC	CASSLRQGAEYGYTF
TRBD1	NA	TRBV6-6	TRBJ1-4	TGTGCCAGCAGTTCCGGGACAGATGAAAAACTGTTTTTT	CASSSGTDEKLFF